This T cell receptor (beta chain) was sequenced for a study of OX40 agonist ivuxolimab in advanced cancers. The assay was immunoSEQ multiplex PCR, and TCRdb's table has in-frame clones only and misses some. Among some 48,000 clones listed, about 88% were seen once. Looked up from germline, CDR1 is MNHNS and CDR2 is SASEGT. This CDR3 has 13 residues. Trimming cost V 6 bases and J 6 bases, with 11 bases left between them. The starting material was CD4+ or CD8+ T cells sorted from blood, obtained in a trial of the OX40 agonist ivuxolimab. The source of this sequence is an adult with an advanced solid tumor such as melanoma, head and neck, liver or kidney cancer. V usage is TRBV6-1 and J usage is TRBJ2-2; D remains ambiguous. This chain's CDR3 is CASRGLVPGELFF. The CDR3 bases are TGTGCCAGCAGGGGGTTAGTTCCCGGGGAGCTGTTTTTT.